This T cell receptor beta chain was captured by sequencing in a study of T cells in women clearing cervical HPV infection. Study overall: Case blood was drawn a median approximately five months after lesion detection. HLA type stays a possible confounder, typing being limited.

Worth noting for this clone: The target antigen is unknown. The read is 3 residues too short to cover the CDR3 end, so that end is filled in from the germline J gene.

Sequencing used immunoSEQ multiplex PCR; TCRdb keeps in-frame clones, though not all of them. This table holds around 35,000 clones. Study-level findings and limits: Cases carried less TRBV6-7 than controls: 0.11% versus 0.16%.

Germline V gene data show CDR1 as MDHEN and CDR2 as SYDVKM. This CDR3 has 13 residues. Trimming took off 5 bases at V and 5 bases at J, with 10 bases between the two ends. V and J are TRBV28 and TRBJ2-1; the D gene is possibly TRBD2 (5 bases). This receptor was taken from a woman between 18 and 69 years old with a cervical HPV16 infection that either progressed to CIN3+ or cleared (not recorded which). Material: blood buffy coat. This CDR3 reads CASSPGDDNEQFF. The CDR3 bases that were read are TGTGCCAGCAGTCCCGGGGATGACAATGAG.